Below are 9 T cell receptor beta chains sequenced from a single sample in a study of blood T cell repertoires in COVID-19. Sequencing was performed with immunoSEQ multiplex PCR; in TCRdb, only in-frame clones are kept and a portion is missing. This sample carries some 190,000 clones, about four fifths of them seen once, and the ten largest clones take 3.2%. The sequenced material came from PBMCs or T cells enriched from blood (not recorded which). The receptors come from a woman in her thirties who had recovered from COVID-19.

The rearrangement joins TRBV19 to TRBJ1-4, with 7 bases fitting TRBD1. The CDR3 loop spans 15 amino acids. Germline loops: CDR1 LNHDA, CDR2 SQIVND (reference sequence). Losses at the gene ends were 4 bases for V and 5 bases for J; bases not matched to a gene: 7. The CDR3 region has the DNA TGTGCCAGTAGTACCGACAGGGCAGGGAATGAAAAACTGTTTTTT. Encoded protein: CASSTDRAGNEKLFF.

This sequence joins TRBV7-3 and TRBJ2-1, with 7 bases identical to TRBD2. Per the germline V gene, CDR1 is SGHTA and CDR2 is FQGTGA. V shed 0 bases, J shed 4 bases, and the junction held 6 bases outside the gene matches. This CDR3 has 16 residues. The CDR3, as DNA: TGTGCCAGCAGCTTAACGGTAGCGGGCGGGTACAATGAGCAGTTCTTC. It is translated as CASSLTVAGGYNEQFF. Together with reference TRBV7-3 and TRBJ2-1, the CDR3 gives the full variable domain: GAGVSQTPSNKVTEKGKYVELRCDPISGHTALYWYRQSLGQGPEFLIYFQGTGAADDSGLPNDRFFAVRPEGSVSTLKIQRTERGDSAVYLCASSLTVAGGYNEQFFGPGTRLTVL.

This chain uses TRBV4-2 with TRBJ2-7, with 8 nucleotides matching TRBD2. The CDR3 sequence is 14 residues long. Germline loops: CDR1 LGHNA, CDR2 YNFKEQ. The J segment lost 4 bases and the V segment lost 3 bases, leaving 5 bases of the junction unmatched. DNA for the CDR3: TGTGCCAGCAGCCAGGAGACTAGCGAATACGAGCAGTACTTC. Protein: CASSQETSEYEQYF.

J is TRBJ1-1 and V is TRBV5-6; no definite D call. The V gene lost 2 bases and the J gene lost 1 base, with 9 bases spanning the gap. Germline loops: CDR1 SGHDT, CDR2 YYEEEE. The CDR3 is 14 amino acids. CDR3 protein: CASSLVGRNTEAFF. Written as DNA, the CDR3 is TGTGCCAGCAGCTTAGTCGGGAGGAACACTGAAGCTTTCTTT.

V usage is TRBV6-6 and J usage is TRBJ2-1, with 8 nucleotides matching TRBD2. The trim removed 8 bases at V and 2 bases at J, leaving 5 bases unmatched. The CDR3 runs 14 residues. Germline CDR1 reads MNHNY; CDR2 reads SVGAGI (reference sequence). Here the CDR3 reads CASSTGLAYNEQFF. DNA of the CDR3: TGTGCCAGCTCAACGGGACTAGCCTACAATGAGCAGTTCTTC.

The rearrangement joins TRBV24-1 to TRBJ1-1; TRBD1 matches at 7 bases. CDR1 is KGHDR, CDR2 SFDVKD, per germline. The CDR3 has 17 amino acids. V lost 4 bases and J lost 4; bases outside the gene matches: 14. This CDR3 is CATSDPDRWRWPTEAFF. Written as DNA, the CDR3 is TGTGCCACCAGTGACCCGGACAGGTGGAGGTGGCCCACTGAAGCTTTCTTT.

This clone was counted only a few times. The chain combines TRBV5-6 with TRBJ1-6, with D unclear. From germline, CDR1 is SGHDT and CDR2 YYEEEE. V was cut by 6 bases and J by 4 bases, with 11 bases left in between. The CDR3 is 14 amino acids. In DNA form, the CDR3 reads TGTGCCAGCACGGCCCGGGGTTATAATTCACCCCTCCACTTT. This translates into CASTARGYNSPLHF.

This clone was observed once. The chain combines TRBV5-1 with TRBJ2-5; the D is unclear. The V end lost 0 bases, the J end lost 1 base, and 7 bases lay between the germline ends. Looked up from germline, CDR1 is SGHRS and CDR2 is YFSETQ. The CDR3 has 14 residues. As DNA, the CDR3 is TGCGCCAGCAGCTTGGGGCCCGCCCAAGAGACCCAGTACTTC. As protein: CASSLGPAQETQYF.

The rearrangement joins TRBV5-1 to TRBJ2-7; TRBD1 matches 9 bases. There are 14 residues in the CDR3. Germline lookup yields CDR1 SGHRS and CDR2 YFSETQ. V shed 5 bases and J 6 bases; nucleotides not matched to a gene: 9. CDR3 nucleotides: TGCGCCAGCAGGCCGGGACAGGGTTACAGCGAGCAGTACTTC. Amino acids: CASRPGQGYSEQYF.